This T cell receptor (beta chain) stems from a study of radiation and T cells in renal cell carcinoma. Broader study findings: No pretreatment tumor biopsies were available for baseline clonotypes. From baseline, blood top tumor clonotypes peaked at 2 weeks post-radiation.

The assay was immunoSEQ multiplex PCR, and TCRdb's table has in-frame clones only and misses some. The sample has 130,000 to 150,000 clones; about 86% are singletons. Time point here: blood 4 weeks post-SBRT, at nephrectomy. Treatment meaning: 15 Gy SBRT to primary tumor, nephrectomy 4 weeks later. Nephrectomy followed 15 Gy stereotactic body radiation by 4 weeks. The patient's renal cell carcinoma had clear cell pathology. Details on this clone: Its antigen is unknown.

Source: blood, taken from a patient whose treatment included radiotherapy and nephrectomy. The source is a woman in her fifties or sixties with renal cell carcinoma.

CDR3 nucleotides: TGTGCCACCAGCAGAGGCGGGCAGAACTATGGCTACACCTTC. Translated, it gives CATSRGGQNYGYTF. The chain combines TRBV15 with TRBJ1-2; the D is unclear. CDR1 is LNHNV, CDR2 YYDKDF, per germline (reference sequence). With 1 base removed from V and 2 bases from J, the gap between germline ends came to 8 bases. There are 14 residues in the CDR3.